One and the same sample provided the 14 T cell receptor beta chains below, sequenced in a study of T cells in localized non-small cell lung cancer (dated by TCRdb to 2020 to 2021). Receptor libraries were prepared by the immunoSEQ multiplex PCR assay. Imported from immuneACCESS, the table was reduced by TCRdb to in-frame sequences with V and J called. These copies leave out some clones; in studies compared against another copy, an unresolved V gene accounts for under half, and the cause of the remainder is not known. For this sample the table gives about 34,000 clones, of which around 82% were detected only once. The top ten clones comprise approximately 35% of the sample. This specimen consisted of peripheral blood, obtained before any cancer treatment. The receptors shown here come from a male donor older than 55 with stage II squamous cell lung carcinoma.

The V and J genes are TRBV14 and TRBJ1-2; D remains unclear. Looked up from germline, CDR1 is SGHDN and CDR2 is FVKESK. The CDR3 is 15 amino acids. The ends were cut back, 1 base at V and 2 bases at J, with 11 bases in the middle. CDR3 nucleotide sequence: TGTGCCAGCAGCCAAGGTTCTCTCTTAAACTATGGCTACACCTTC. Translated: CASSQGSLLNYGYTF. Looking up the rest from reference TRBV14 and TRBJ1-2 gives the full variable domain: EAGVTQFPSHSVIEKGQTVTLRCDPISGHDNLYWYRRVMGKEIKFLLHFVKESKQDESGMPNNRFLAERTGGTYSTLKVQPAELEDSGVYFCASSQGSLLNYGYTFGSGTRLTVV.

This chain connects TRBV7-3 to TRBJ2-1, with D tentatively TRBD2 (6 bases). Germline V gene data show CDR1 as SGHTA and CDR2 as FQGTGA. CDR3 length equals 13 residues. Trimming stripped 5 bases from V and 7 bases from J, with 12 bases between. Here the CDR3 DNA reads TGTGCCAGCAGCGAGGCAGGAGGGAATGAGCAGTTCTTC. Translated: CASSEAGGNEQFF. The full variable domain, in which reference TRBV7-3 and TRBJ2-1 provide the parts outside the CDR3, is GAGVSQTPSNKVTEKGKYVELRCDPISGHTALYWYRQSLGQGPEFLIYFQGTGAADDSGLPNDRFFAVRPEGSVSTLKIQRTERGDSAVYLCASSEAGGNEQFFGPGTRLTVL.

The chain is built from TRBV7-6 and TRBJ2-7; maybe TRBD1 (6 bases). The CDR3 is 15 residues long. Germline lookup yields CDR1 SGHVS and CDR2 FNYEAQ. With 3 bases removed from V and 4 bases from J, the gap between germline ends came to 16 bases. The CDR3 protein is CASSLSQGTGYEQYF. Here the CDR3 DNA reads TGTGCCAGCAGCTTGTCACAGGGTACTGGATACGAGCAGTACTTC. The variable domain in full, with the rest retrieved from reference TRBV7-6 and TRBJ2-7, is GAGVSQSPRYKVTKRGQDVALRCDPISGHVSLYWYRQALGQGPEFLTYFNYEAQQDKSGLPNDRFSAERPEGSISTLTIQRTEQRDSAMYRCASSLSQGTGYEQYFGPGTRLTVT.

This clone turned up a few times. The rearrangement links TRBV10-3 to TRBJ2-7, with TRBD1 matching 10 bases. The CDR3 extends over 15 amino acids. V shed 6 bases and J 1 base; nucleotides not matched to a gene: 6. Germline V lookup: CDR1 ENHRY, CDR2 SYGVKD. The CDR3 protein is CAISLGTGASYEQYF. In DNA, the CDR3 is TGTGCCATCAGCCTAGGGACAGGGGCTTCCTACGAGCAGTACTTC.

The chain links TRBV10-1 to TRBJ1-4; TRBD1 matches at 11 bases. The V and J ends lost 7 bases and 0 bases, in that order; junction bases with no gene match: 4. This CDR3 has 16 residues. Germline loops: CDR1 WNHNN, CDR2 SYGVQD (reference sequence). CDR3 bases: TGCGCCAGCAAGGGACAGGGGGGGCCAACTAATGAAAAACTGTTTTTT. Residues: CASKGQGGPTNEKLFF.

This clone was seen just once. This chain joins TRBV5-6 and TRBJ2-3; perhaps D is TRBD1 or TRBD2 (7 bases each). Germline V gene lookup returns CDR1 SGHDT and CDR2 YYEEEE. Trimming took 4 bases from V and 4 from J, leaving 19 bases between them. The CDR3 contains 16 residues. CDR3 amino acids: CASSENRGLSADTQYF. For the CDR3, the DNA is TGTGCCAGCAGCGAAAACAGGGGACTATCGGCAGATACGCAGTATTTT.

This clone came up once. The chain couples TRBV27 to TRBJ2-7; maybe TRBD1 (5 bases). V lost 6 bases to trimming and J lost 2 bases, with 14 bases between them. The CDR3 loop spans 14 amino acids. CDR1 is MNHEY, CDR2 SMNVEV, per germline (reference sequence). This chain's CDR3 is CASSHKTVPYEQYF. DNA for the CDR3: TGTGCCAGCAGCCATAAGACAGTTCCCTACGAGCAGTACTTC.

V is TRBV5-6 and J is TRBJ2-1; TRBD1 matches at 10 bases. This CDR3 is 16 amino acids long. J lost 2 bases, V lost 4 bases, and 6 bases had no gene match. The germline gives CDR1 SGHDT, CDR2 YYEEEE. The CDR3 region has the DNA TGTGCCAGCAGCGGAATGACAGGGGGCGCCTACAATGAGCAGTTCTTC. Its translation is CASSGMTGGAYNEQFF.

The chain couples TRBV12-5 to TRBJ2-3, with a tentative D call TRBD2 (6 bases). Trimming cost V 5 bases and J 6 bases, with 9 bases left between them. CDR3 length: 12 amino acids. Germline V gene sequence: CDR1 LGHNT, CDR2 FRNRAP. The CDR3: CASGPGRDTQYF. In DNA form, the CDR3 reads TGTGCTAGTGGTCCGGGGAGGGATACGCAGTATTTT.

The CDR3 nucleotides read TGTGCCAGCAGCCGATCGCTAGCGGGAGCGCAGTTCTTC. Translation: CASSRSLAGAQFF. J is TRBJ2-1 and V is TRBV7-8, with 10 bases fitting TRBD2. The CDR3 is made up of 13 amino acids. With V trimmed by 5 bases and J by 12 bases, 7 bases remained unmatched. CDR1 is SGHVS, CDR2 FQNEAQ, per germline.

The V and J genes are TRBV7-9 and TRBJ1-1, with D hard to call. Germline V gene lookup returns CDR1 SEHNR and CDR2 FQNEAQ (reference sequence). Trimming left V 5 bases short and J 4 bases short, with 8 bases between. The CDR3 runs to 12 residues. DNA for the CDR3: TGTGCCAGCAGCGAGGGTTCCACTGAAGCTTTCTTT. It yields the protein CASSEGSTEAFF.

This rearrangement joins TRBV2 to TRBJ2-2; possibly TRBD1 for D (6 bases). Germline CDR1 SNHLY, CDR2 FYNNEI. V was clipped by 7 bases and J by 3 bases, with 12 bases between them. This CDR3 spans 14 amino acids. CDR3 region: CASKGDGDTGELFF. DNA of the CDR3: TGTGCCAGCAAGGGGGACGGGGACACCGGGGAGCTGTTTTTT.

This clone was recorded once. The gene calls are TRBV7-8 and TRBJ1-1, with TRBD1 matching 10 bases. The CDR3 has 15 amino acids. The ends lost 3 bases at V and 7 bases at J; junction bases unmatched: 8. In germline, CDR1 is SGHVS, CDR2 FQNEAQ. DNA for the CDR3: TGTGCCAGCAGCTTTTCCCGACAGGGGGCAAATGAAGCTTTCTTT. This codes for CASSFSRQGANEAFF.

The rearrangement joins TRBV20-1 to TRBJ1-3; no firm D call. The germline CDR1 and CDR2 sequences are DFQATT and SNEGSKA (reference sequence). The CDR3 extends over 11 amino acids. Trimming removed 0 bases at V and 6 bases at J, with 3 bases between. In DNA form, the CDR3 reads TGCAGTGCTAGAGATCCAAACACCATATATTTT. Translation gives CSARDPNTIYF.